Listed below are T cell receptor beta chains from one sample, sequenced in a study of T cells after yellow fever vaccination. TCRdb redid the calling of the 5' RACE reads with MiXCR, one entry per CDR3 protein. Of some 600,000 distinct CDR3 sequences detected, around an eighth appear once; the ten largest clones hold about 16%. Sequencing used PBMCs, obtained on the day of the yellow fever booster vaccination. These receptors originate from a man aged 30-40 years who received the YFV17D yellow fever vaccine. The conserved cysteine and the conserved F or W are not part of the CDR3 here. Each record gives: V gene, J gene, CDR3 protein.

V: TRBV5-1
J: TRBJ2-5
CDR3: ASSLIGTKETQY

V: TRBV6-1
J: TRBJ2-5
CDR3: ASSSTSGVGTQY

V: TRBV30
J: TRBJ2-2
CDR3: AWTTGTGINTGELF

V: TRBV6-5
J: TRBJ2-5
CDR3: ASSYSWAGGETQY

V: TRBV15
J: TRBJ1-1
CDR3: ATSGSETAEAF

V: TRBV7-9
J: TRBJ2-7
CDR3: ASSSDRGRHEQY

V: TRBV30
J: TRBJ2-1
CDR3: AWSGLGLANNEQF

V: TRBV12-3/TRBV12-4
J: TRBJ2-3
CDR3: ASSSAGGIDTQY

V: TRBV12-3/TRBV12-4
J: TRBJ1-4
CDR3: ASTLQGEKLF

V: TRBV27
J: TRBJ1-5
CDR3: ASAGRFDRVIGQPQH

V: TRBV24-1
J: TRBJ1-1
CDR3: ATAPRGGEAF

V: TRBV5-1
J: TRBJ2-2
CDR3: ASSLQGLPTRLGAGELF

V: TRBV20-1
J: TRBJ2-3
CDR3: SAAVGPDTQY

V: TRBV9
J: TRBJ2-3
CDR3: ASTRTSGGGDTQY

V: TRBV27
J: TRBJ2-1
CDR3: ASSSYGRVNNEQF

V: TRBV11-3
J: TRBJ2-2
CDR3: ASSKRAGGTGELF

V: TRBV6-5
J: TRBJ2-6
CDR3: ASSYSPGSGANVLT

V: TRBV19
J: TRBJ1-1
CDR3: ASSSTEAF

V: TRBV5-1
J: TRBJ2-3
CDR3: ASMKGTSTDTQY

V: TRBV3-2
J: TRBJ2-2
CDR3: ASCPGLAGGPGTGELF

V: TRBV15
J: TRBJ2-5
CDR3: ATSRDEEETQY

V: TRBV2
J: TRBJ1-5
CDR3: ASSGAGTVGNSNQPQH

V: TRBV12-3/TRBV12-4
J: TRBJ2-5
CDR3: ASSWGLAETQY

V: TRBV6-5
J: TRBJ2-1
CDR3: ASSYSGLAGEWSNEQF

V: TRBV20-1
J: TRBJ2-3
CDR3: SAADSPDTQY

V: TRBV4-3
J: TRBJ2-7
CDR3: ASSQDRDAYEQY

V: TRBV29-1
J: TRBJ2-1
CDR3: SVEPVYSLNEQF

V: TRBV20-1
J: TRBJ1-4
CDR3: SARDIGVGEKLF

V: TRBV12-3/TRBV12-4
J: TRBJ2-2
CDR3: ASIPQGSVSTGELF

V: TRBV7-3
J: TRBJ2-2
CDR3: ASSRGLAGARAGELF

V: TRBV6-1
J: TRBJ2-5
CDR3: ASSGQGSGETQY

V: TRBV6-2/TRBV6-3
J: TRBJ2-1
CDR3: ASSYSQGSSYNEQF

V: TRBV6-5
J: TRBJ2-7
CDR3: ASSYTISGTGVYEQY

V: TRBV5-1
J: TRBJ2-5
CDR3: ASSTGTNQETQY

V: TRBV6-2/TRBV6-3
J: TRBJ2-7
CDR3: ASSYTSGTGYEQY

V: TRBV12-3/TRBV12-4
J: TRBJ2-3
CDR3: ASSGLAPHTDTQY

V: TRBV14
J: TRBJ2-1
CDR3: ASSQDGLALTLNEQF

V: TRBV6-5
J: TRBJ2-4
CDR3: ASSYSPPAGTQRGNIQY

V: TRBV20-1
J: TRBJ1-5
CDR3: SAAIGVDGPQH

V: TRBV9
J: TRBJ2-3
CDR3: ASSSGLLLTDTQY

V: TRBV11-2
J: TRBJ1-6
CDR3: ASSLRSGTDSPLH

V: TRBV6-1
J: TRBJ2-7
CDR3: ASRLRGTGSYEQY

V: TRBV6-1
J: TRBJ2-3
CDR3: ASSASGGTYTQY

V: TRBV24-1
J: TRBJ2-3
CDR3: ATSVTRTQTQY

V: TRBV5-1
J: TRBJ2-1
CDR3: ASRTDQGTPGNEQF

V: TRBV5-1
J: TRBJ2-1
CDR3: ASSLAGASSYNEQF

V: TRBV18
J: TRBJ2-7
CDR3: ASSPNRGPIEQY

V: TRBV19
J: TRBJ2-1
CDR3: ASSVVQGAWNEQF

V: TRBV9
J: TRBJ1-6
CDR3: ASSVESGARRKNYNSPLH

V: TRBV29-1
J: TRBJ1-2
CDR3: SVEGTGTYGYT

V: TRBV7-8
J: TRBJ2-3
CDR3: ASSLVGTGPETQY

V: TRBV5-1
J: TRBJ2-1
CDR3: ASSMTSGSYNEQF

V: TRBV20-1
J: TRBJ1-1
CDR3: SARPGTGGTEAF

V: TRBV27
J: TRBJ2-1
CDR3: ASNSPGTGGRNEQF

V: TRBV7-9
J: TRBJ1-4
CDR3: ASSNRGGDEKLF